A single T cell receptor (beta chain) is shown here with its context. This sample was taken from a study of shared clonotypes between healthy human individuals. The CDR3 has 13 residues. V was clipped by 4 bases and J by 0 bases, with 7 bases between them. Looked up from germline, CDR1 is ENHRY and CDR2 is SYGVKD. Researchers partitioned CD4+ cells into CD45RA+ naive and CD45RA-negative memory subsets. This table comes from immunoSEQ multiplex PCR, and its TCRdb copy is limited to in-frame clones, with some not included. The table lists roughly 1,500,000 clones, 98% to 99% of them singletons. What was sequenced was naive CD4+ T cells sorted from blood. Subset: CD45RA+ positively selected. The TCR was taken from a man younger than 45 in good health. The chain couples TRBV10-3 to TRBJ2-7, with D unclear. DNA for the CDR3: TGTGCCATCAGTGTAGCCAGCTCCTACGAGCAGTACTTC. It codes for CAISVASSYEQYF.